This entry is about one TCR beta chain. Clones were read by immunoSEQ multiplex PCR, and TCRdb kept only the in-frame ones, dropping some. The sample gives under 300,000 clones, roughly 84% of which show up once; around 6.3% is in the top ten. Ages ranged from roughly 18 to 95 years, with residence in 24 US areas. Clinical histories supplied by participants themselves formed the basis of cohort assignment. The CDR3 length is 15 residues. Germline V gives CDR1 LGHDT, CDR2 YNNKEL (reference sequence). The V gene end was trimmed by 1 base and the J gene end by 1 base; junction bases not matched to a gene: 3. This sample was taken from a study of blood T cell repertoires in COVID-19. Turning to the study itself: Collection of acute and convalescent COVID-19 samples took place in the United States, Italy and Spain.

The receptor comes from a woman aged 45-65 years who had been exposed to COVID-19. What was sequenced was PBMCs or T cells enriched from blood (not recorded which). The V and J genes are TRBV3-1 (or the pseudogene TRBV3-2) and TRBJ1-1; 7 nucleotides agree with TRBD1. CDR3 coding DNA: TGTGCCAGCAGCCAAGGGGGACAGCCGAACACTGAAGCTTTCTTT. Amino acid sequence: CASSQGGQPNTEAFF.